Listed below are T cell receptor beta chains from one sample, sequenced in a study of blood T cell repertoires in COVID-19. Clones were read by immunoSEQ multiplex PCR, and TCRdb kept only the in-frame ones, dropping some. The table shows 250,000 to 350,000 clones, with roughly 88% occurring only once. Sequencing was performed on peripheral blood. These receptors all stem from a young woman who had recovered from COVID-19. Each CDR3 is given with its conserved first and last residue. Each record gives: D gene, clone size, J gene, V gene, CDR3 protein, CDR3 DNA. D genes are given only for firm matches. Clone size is shown for a subset of rows, as once, few, many or a class of expanded clone.

TRBD2	NA	TRBJ2-3	TRBV4-3	CASSQEGGLAGTDTQYF	TGCGCCAGCAGCCAAGAAGGAGGACTAGCGGGCACAGATACGCAGTATTTT
TRBD1	once	TRBJ1-6	TRBV7-8	CASRGDSNSPLHF	TGTGCCAGCAGGGGGGACAGCAATTCACCCCTCCACTTT
TRBD1	NA	TRBJ2-7	TRBV19	CASSITWDRGYEQYF	TGTGCCAGTAGTATTACCTGGGACAGGGGATACGAGCAGTACTTC
NA	NA	TRBJ1-6	TRBV5-1	CASSQAPGVSDSPLHF	TGCGCCAGCAGCCAGGCCCCAGGGGTCTCGGATTCACCCCTCCACTTT
NA	NA	TRBJ1-1	TRBV5-1	CASSLSPQENTEAFF	TGCGCCAGCAGCTTATCGCCGCAGGAGAACACTGAAGCTTTCTTT
NA	once	TRBJ1-1	TRBV7-9	CASSFVREVTEAFF	TGTGCCAGCAGCTTCGTCCGCGAAGTCACTGAAGCTTTCTTT
NA	NA	TRBJ2-3	TRBV7-3	CASSSYADTQYF	TGTGCCAGCAGCTCCTATGCGGATACGCAGTATTTT
NA	NA	TRBJ2-7	TRBV28	CASSPIIGPYEQYF	TGTGCCAGCAGTCCTATCATTGGGCCGTACGAGCAGTACTTC
NA	NA	TRBJ1-5	TRBV28	CASSLRNIRNQPQHF	TGTGCCAGCAGTTTACGTAACATACGAAATCAGCCCCAGCATTTT
NA	NA	TRBJ2-6	TRBV21-1	CASSKEKGGCEQGGSSPGANVLTF	TGTGCCAGCAGCAAAGAGAAAGGAGGGTGTGAACAGGGGGGAAGTTCGCCTGGGGCCAACGTCCTGACTTTC
TRBD2	NA	TRBJ2-3	TRBV19	CASSGLAGGTDTQYF	TGTGCCAGTTCGGGACTAGCGGGGGGGACAGATACGCAGTATTTT
NA	NA	TRBJ1-2	TRBV14	CASSQGTDFYGYTF	TGTGCCAGCAGCCAAGGGACAGACTTCTATGGCTACACCTTC
TRBD1	NA	TRBJ2-3	TRBV2	CASDRGQGADTQYF	TGTGCCAGCGACCGGGGGCAGGGGGCTGATACGCAGTATTTT
NA	NA	TRBJ2-7	TRBV2	CASRAYEQYF	TGTGCCAGCCGCGCCTACGAGCAGTACTTC
TRBD1	NA	TRBJ2-5	TRBV27	CASSPDRLKETQYF	TGTGCCAGCAGCCCGGACAGGCTGAAAGAGACCCAGTACTTC
NA	NA	TRBJ2-1	TRBV27	CASSLSEGESNNEQFF	TGTGCCAGCAGTTTATCGGAGGGAGAGTCAAACAATGAGCAGTTCTTC
NA	NA	TRBJ1-3	TRBV5-1	CASSTDLSSGNTIYF	TGCGCCAGCAGTACGGACTTGAGCTCTGGAAACACCATATATTTT
TRBD1	NA	TRBJ1-5	TRBV24-1	CATSDPDRGNQPQHF	TGTGCCACCAGTGATCCGGACAGGGGCAATCAGCCCCAGCATTTT
NA	NA	TRBJ2-2	TRBV9	CASSVGGRGELFF	TGTGCCAGCAGCGTGGGTGGGCGAGGGGAGCTGTTTTTT
NA	NA	TRBJ1-5	TRBV28	CASSLWREVDQPQHF	TGTGCCAGCAGTTTATGGAGGGAAGTAGATCAGCCCCAGCATTTT
TRBD1	NA	TRBJ2-5	TRBV24-1	CATSAGGQGVRETQYF	TGTGCCACCAGTGCTGGGGGACAGGGGGTCCGAGAGACCCAGTACTTC
NA	once	TRBJ1-5	TRBV30	CAWSVAGSQPQHF	TGTGCCTGGAGTGTGGCTGGGAGTCAGCCCCAGCATTTT
NA	NA	TRBJ1-2	TRBV5-1	CASSPDSTNYGYTF	TGCGCCAGCAGCCCGGACAGTACCAACTATGGCTACACCTTC
NA	NA	TRBJ2-3	TRBV25-1	CASSIRATDTQYF	TGTGCCAGCAGTATCAGGGCCACAGATACGCAGTATTTT
NA	once	TRBJ1-1	TRBV6-5	CASSYSRQTNTEAFF	TGTGCCAGCAGTTACTCGAGGCAGACGAACACTGAAGCTTTCTTT
NA	NA	TRBJ1-2	TRBV2	CASSREGLEDGYTF	TGTGCCAGCAGTCGGGAGGGTCTCGAGGATGGCTACACCTTC
NA	NA	TRBJ1-2	TRBV28	CASSSAPNYGYTF	TGTGCCAGCTCCAGCGCACCTAACTATGGCTACACCTTC